This T cell receptor (beta chain) was obtained from a study of blood T cell repertoires in COVID-19. Looking at the study overall: Whether acute or convalescent, the COVID-19 samples came from the United States, Italy and Spain. Nucleic acid was either cDNA or gDNA, and it came from T cells, B-cell-depleted T cells, or PBMCs.

This clone was counted between two and nine times. This CDR3 is also generated by other DNA sequences in the sample. The method was immunoSEQ multiplex PCR; TCRdb's version includes in-frame clones alone and lacks a portion of them. The table has about 170,000 clones, 80% to 90% seen once; the top ten hold about 10%. The CDR3 spans 14 residues. V shed 3 bases, J shed 0 bases, and the junction held 5 bases outside the gene matches. The germline gives CDR1 GTSNPN, CDR2 SVGIG (reference sequence). This chain uses TRBV30 with TRBJ2-7; 7 bases match TRBD2. The clonotype comes from a woman in her sixties or seventies with COVID-19, enrolled during active disease. The sample consisted of peripheral blood. CDR3 DNA sequence: TGTGCCTGGAGCCGCGGGGGATCCTCCTACGAGCAGTACTTC. Its translation: CAWSRGGSSYEQYF.